These 22 T cell receptor beta chains were sequenced from one sample in a study of T cell responses to AZD1222 COVID-19 vaccine. Assay: immunoSEQ multiplex PCR; the TCRdb copy retains only in-frame clones and omits some. The sample has roughly 190,000 clones, roughly 91% seen once. This material consisted of peripheral blood, taken on day 0 of AZD1222 vaccination. These receptors were taken from an adult in good health.

The CDR3 DNA reads TGTGCCAGCAGTGGCACAGGGGCTAGACATAATGAGCAGTTCTTC. Translation: CASSGTGARHNEQFF. The chain recombines TRBV2 with TRBJ2-1, with TRBD1 matching over 7 bases. Germline loops: CDR1 SNHLY, CDR2 FYNNEI. Germline trimming cut 4 bases from V and 7 bases from J; bases unmatched to any gene: 10. CDR3 size: 15 residues.

The gene calls are TRBV5-1 and TRBJ1-1; D is uncertain. Germline CDR1 is SGHRS and CDR2 is YFSETQ. The CDR3 contains 14 residues. Trimming took off 7 bases at V and 5 bases at J, with 18 bases between the two ends. The CDR3 loop reads CASAAGAGGTEAFF. For the CDR3, the DNA is TGCGCCAGCGCGGCGGGCGCGGGCGGGACTGAAGCTTTCTTT.

The rearrangement joins TRBV29-1 to TRBJ2-5, with TRBD2 matching 12 bases. Germline assignment: CDR1 SQVTM and CDR2 ANQGSEA. V shed 4 bases and J 4 bases; nucleotides not matched to a gene: 4. CDR3 length: 14 amino acids. CDR3 bases: TGCAGCGTTGGAGGACTAGCGGGGCGAGAGACCCAGTACTTC. Its protein is CSVGGLAGRETQYF. Drawing the rest from reference TRBV29-1 and TRBJ2-5, the complete variable domain is SAVISQKPSRDICQRGTSLTIQCQVDSQVTMMFWYRQQPGQSLTLIATANQGSEATYESGFVIDKFPISRPNLTFSTLTVSNMSPEDSSIYLCSVGGLAGRETQYFGPGTRLLVL.

V gene TRBV5-1 combines with J gene TRBJ1-1; no clear D gene. The V end lost 0 bases, the J end lost 0 bases, and 3 bases lay between the germline ends. Germline loops: CDR1 SGHRS, CDR2 YFSETQ. The CDR3 extends over 13 amino acids. CDR3 residues: CASSLGMNTEAFF. The CDR3 nucleotides read TGCGCCAGCAGCTTGGGTATGAACACTGAAGCTTTCTTT.

This clone has a handful of counts. V is TRBV6-4 and J is TRBJ1-1; 8 nucleotides align to TRBD1. The V and J ends lost 6 bases and 3 bases, in that order; junction bases with no gene match: 6. The CDR3 sequence is 14 residues long. Germline V gene sequence: CDR1 MRHNA, CDR2 SNTAGT. CDR3: CASREQGEHTEAFF. For the CDR3, the DNA is TGTGCCAGCAGGGAACAGGGGGAACACACTGAAGCTTTCTTT.

As concerns this clone: Other nucleotide sequences from this sample produce the same CDR3. The DNA of the CDR3 is TGTGCCAGCAGTTATCAGGGGAACACTGAAGCTTTCTTT. Its translation: CASSYQGNTEAFF. This chain joins TRBV6-2 or TRBV6-3 and TRBJ1-1; D may be TRBD1 (5 bases). This CDR3 has 13 amino acids. V lost 3 bases, J lost 1 base, and 6 bases lay in between. The germline gives CDR1 MNHEY, CDR2 SVGEGT.

This chain links TRBV5-3 with TRBJ1-1, with TRBD1 matching over 7 bases. TRBV5-3 is known as an ORF, though its function is uncertain. There are 16 residues in the CDR3. With V trimmed by 4 bases and J by 2 bases, 11 bases remained unmatched. The DNA of the CDR3 is TGTGCCAGAAGCCGTACCTTGACAGGGAGAAACACTGAAGCTTTCTTT. It codes for CARSRTLTGRNTEAFF.

The chain combines TRBV2 with TRBJ2-7, with 10 bases that match TRBD2. V was clipped by 7 bases and J by 0 bases; unmatched bases: 9. Germline CDR1 SNHLY, CDR2 FYNNEI. This CDR3 has 16 amino acids. This CDR3 is CASTAWLAGVSYEQYF. In DNA, the CDR3 is TGTGCCAGCACCGCCTGGCTAGCGGGAGTCTCCTACGAGCAGTACTTC. The whole variable domain, remainder taken from reference TRBV2 and TRBJ2-7, is EPEVTQTPSHQVTQMGQEVILRCVPISNHLYFYWYRQILGQKVEFLVSFYNNEISEKSEIFDDQFSVERPDGSNFTLKIRSTKLEDSAMYFCASTAWLAGVSYEQYFGPGTRLTVT.

This clone has more than one count but fewer than ten. The genes are TRBV4-2 and TRBJ1-2; D might be TRBD1 (5 bases). Trimming pared 0 bases from V and 8 bases from J, leaving 19 bases between. Germline V gene lookup returns CDR1 LGHNA and CDR2 YNFKEQ. The CDR3 contains 16 residues. CDR3 sequence reads: CASSQEGRGIRRGYTF. Written as DNA, the CDR3 is TGTGCCAGCAGCCAAGAGGGTCGGGGGATCCGCCGGGGCTACACCTTC.

The gene calls are TRBV18 and TRBJ1-2; a possible D gene is TRBD1 (6 bases). Germline assignment: CDR1 KGHSH and CDR2 LQKENI. The V gene lost 6 bases and the J gene lost 6 bases, with 17 bases spanning the gap. This CDR3 comprises 14 residues. The CDR3 DNA is TGTGCCAGCTCCCAACAGGGTTTTGGGGATGGCTACACCTTC. Translated: CASSQQGFGDGYTF. Variable domain in full (rest from reference TRBV18 and TRBJ1-2): NAGVMQNPRHLVRRRGQEARLRCSPMKGHSHVYWYRQLPEEGLKFMVYLQKENIIDESGMPKERFSAEFPKEGPSILRIQQVVRGDSAAYFCASSQQGFGDGYTFGSGTRLTVV.

J is TRBJ2-7 and V is TRBV11-2; weak D call: TRBD2 (6 bases). Germline-derived CDR1 and CDR2 are SGHAT and FQNNGV. The CDR3 is 13 amino acids. V lost 3 bases and J lost 3, with 9 bases in between. In DNA form, the CDR3 reads TGTGCCAGCAGCTTCTGGGACTTCTACGAGCAGTACTTC. The encoded protein is CASSFWDFYEQYF.

The chain has TRBV16 and TRBJ2-1; 9 nucleotides agree with TRBD2. This CDR3 has 15 amino acids. The V and J ends lost 2 bases and 6 bases, in that order; junction bases with no gene match: 5. From germline, CDR1 is KGHSY and CDR2 FQNENV. The CDR3 DNA reads TGTGCCAGCAGCCAACGACTAGCGGAGTTCAATGAGCAGTTCTTC. Its protein is CASSQRLAEFNEQFF.

This clone was seen only once. The chain combines TRBV2 with TRBJ2-2, with 8 bases identical to TRBD2. V was pared by 5 bases and J by 3 bases, with 5 bases of the junction left unmatched. This CDR3 is built from 15 residues. From germline, CDR1 is SNHLY and CDR2 FYNNEI. In nucleotides, the CDR3 is TGTGCCAGCAGTTCGCGGACTAGCTACACCGGGGAGCTGTTTTTT. Translation: CASSSRTSYTGELFF. The variable domain in full, with the rest retrieved from reference TRBV2 and TRBJ2-2, is EPEVTQTPSHQVTQMGQEVILRCVPISNHLYFYWYRQILGQKVEFLVSFYNNEISEKSEIFDDQFSVERPDGSNFTLKIRSTKLEDSAMYFCASSSRTSYTGELFFGEGSRLTVL.

V gene TRBV3-1 (or the pseudogene TRBV3-2) combines with J gene TRBJ2-5; D unclear. This CDR3 has 13 residues. CDR1 and CDR2 (germline): LGHDT, YNNKEL (reference sequence). Trimming cost V 0 bases and J 7 bases, with 9 bases left between them. CDR3 region: CASSQDRGRTQYF. CDR3 bases: TGTGCCAGCAGCCAAGATCGCGGAAGGACCCAGTACTTC.

The chain links TRBV3-1 (or the pseudogene TRBV3-2) to TRBJ2-1; perhaps TRBD2 as D (7 bases). The V gene's germline CDR1 is LGHDT and CDR2 YNNKEL (reference sequence). Trimming left V 3 bases short and J 3 bases short, with 21 bases between. The CDR3 is 18 residues long. In DNA form, the CDR3 reads TGTGCCAGCAGCCAGCGAAGGAAGGGGGGACTAAACTACAATGAGCAGTTCTTC. It yields the protein CASSQRRKGGLNYNEQFF.

The chain couples TRBV28 to TRBJ1-3; possibly TRBD1 for D (5 bases). Trimming removed 6 bases from V and 4 bases from J, with 13 bases in between. Looked up from germline, CDR1 is MDHEN and CDR2 is SYDVKM. The CDR3 totals 14 residues. The CDR3 sequence is CASSMTVPGNTIYF. Here the CDR3 DNA reads TGTGCCAGCAGCATGACAGTTCCCGGAAACACCATATATTTT.

The chain couples TRBV14 to TRBJ2-7; maybe TRBD2 (5 bases). Deletions cut 0 bases from V and 6 bases from J, with 15 bases between. The CDR3 extends over 15 amino acids. The germline CDR1 and CDR2 sequences are SGHDN and FVKESK. The CDR3 spells CASSQDPAGIGEQYF. As DNA, the CDR3 is TGTGCCAGCAGCCAAGATCCCGCGGGTATCGGCGAGCAGTACTTC.

This chain links TRBV5-4 with TRBJ1-4; no reliable D call. The CDR3 has 13 amino acids. Looked up from germline, CDR1 is SGHNT and CDR2 is YYREEE (reference sequence). V was shortened by 4 bases and J by 4 bases, with 8 bases between the two germline ends. CDR3 DNA sequence: TGTGCCAGCAGCCCGAAAATTAATGAAAAACTGTTTTTT. This sequence encodes CASSPKINEKLFF. Supplemented by reference TRBV5-4 and TRBJ1-4, the full variable domain reads ETGVTQSPTHLIKTRGQQVTLRCSSQSGHNTVSWYQQALGQGPQFIFQYYREEENGRGNFPPRFSGLQFPNYSSELNVNALELDDSALYLCASSPKINEKLFFGSGTQLSVL.

The chain recombines TRBV6-1 with TRBJ1-3; D not certain. Germline V gene lookup returns CDR1 MNHNS and CDR2 SASEGT. The CDR3 runs to 12 residues. V lost 2 bases and J lost 8, with 7 bases in between. The CDR3, as DNA: TGTGCCAGCAGTGAACCCCTGGACACCATATATTTT. Translating gives CASSEPLDTIYF.

The chain recombines TRBV2 with TRBJ1-1; 9 positions agree with TRBD1. This CDR3 is built from 16 residues. V shed 6 bases and J 5 bases; nucleotides not matched to a gene: 13. Germline V lookup: CDR1 SNHLY, CDR2 FYNNEI. The CDR3 sequence: CASSYTGGGIITEAFF. The CDR3 DNA reads as TGTGCCAGCAGCTACACAGGGGGCGGAATTATTACTGAAGCTTTCTTT. Variable domain in full (rest from reference TRBV2 and TRBJ1-1): EPEVTQTPSHQVTQMGQEVILRCVPISNHLYFYWYRQILGQKVEFLVSFYNNEISEKSEIFDDQFSVERPDGSNFTLKIRSTKLEDSAMYFCASSYTGGGIITEAFFGQGTRLTVV.

J is TRBJ1-6 and V is TRBV7-9; D remains unclear. Germline CDR1 SEHNR, CDR2 FQNEAQ (reference sequence). The CDR3 contains 15 residues. V lost 1 base, J lost 6 bases, and 10 bases lay in between. The CDR3 is CASSLVGALNSPLHF. CDR3 in DNA: TGTGCCAGCAGCTTAGTTGGAGCTCTTAATTCACCCCTCCACTTT.

This chain joins TRBV20-1 and TRBJ1-1; D gene uncertain. Germline V gives CDR1 DFQATT, CDR2 SNEGSKA (reference sequence). The CDR3 sequence is 13 residues long. V gave up 3 bases and J gave up 1 base, with 9 bases separating them. CDR3 region: CSASPAGNTEAFF. Here the CDR3 DNA reads TGCAGTGCTAGTCCCGCCGGGAACACTGAAGCTTTCTTT.